The 20 T cell receptor beta chains below come from one sample, sequenced in a study of blood T cell repertoires in COVID-19. Assay: immunoSEQ multiplex PCR; the TCRdb copy retains only in-frame clones and omits some. This table holds over 200,000 clones, over 75% found once. Specimen: peripheral blood. These TCRs come from a human donor in a cohort sampled during active COVID-19.

This chain connects TRBV2 to TRBJ1-1, with D possibly matching TRBD1 (6 bases). V lost 1 base and J 1 base, leaving 13 bases between the germline ends. The CDR3 runs to 16 residues. Germline CDR1 is SNHLY and CDR2 is FYNNEI. CDR3 in DNA: TGTGCCAGCAGTGAAGGCCCGGCAGGGGAGAACACTGAAGCTTTCTTT. Amino acids: CASSEGPAGENTEAFF.

This chain links TRBV5-6 with TRBJ2-7, with 11 positions matching TRBD2. V shed 4 bases and J 3 bases; nucleotides not matched to a gene: 6. Germline assignment: CDR1 SGHDT and CDR2 YYEEEE. The CDR3 runs to 15 residues. Written as DNA, the CDR3 is TGTGCCAGCAGCGGGACTAGCGGAAGAAGCTACGAGCAGTACTTC. Its translation is CASSGTSGRSYEQYF.

As regards this clone: The junction does not match germline at one end; this may be a read error. This rearrangement joins TRBV12-3 or TRBV12-4 to TRBJ2-7; 7 nucleotides line up with TRBD1. This CDR3 comprises 13 residues. CDR3: CASSWTGSHEQYF. CDR3 in DNA: TGTGCCAGCAGTTGGACAGGCTCCCACGAGCAGTACTTC.

This clone came up a few times. CDR3 DNA sequence: TGTGCCAGCACTAGCGGGAGCATCAACGAGCAGTACTTC. This sequence encodes CASTSGSINEQYF. The V and J genes are TRBV6-6 and TRBJ2-7, with 10 bases that match TRBD2. J gave up 5 bases and V 7 bases, and 5 bases lay outside the gene matches. The CDR3 is 13 amino acids. Germline-derived CDR1 and CDR2 are MNHNY and SVGAGI (reference sequence).

The chain carries TRBV28 and TRBJ2-7; 11 positions agree with TRBD2. The germline V gene encodes CDR1 MDHEN and CDR2 SYDVKM. V trimming: 8 bases; J trimming: 3 bases; junction bases outside the gene matches: 15. CDR3 length: 17 residues. The CDR3 is CASSTPSGLAVLYEQYF. DNA of the CDR3: TGTGCCAGCTCAACTCCGTCGGGACTAGCGGTTCTCTACGAGCAGTACTTC.

This chain uses TRBV12-3 or TRBV12-4 with TRBJ2-7, with a possible D match to TRBD2 (5 bases). Trimming stripped 3 bases from V and 3 bases from J, with 9 bases between. The CDR3 loop spans 13 amino acids. The CDR3 here is CASSFGVRYEQYF. In nucleotides, the CDR3 is TGTGCCAGCAGTTTCGGGGTACGCTACGAGCAGTACTTC.

V gene TRBV14 combines with J gene TRBJ1-2; 12 bases match TRBD1. Trimming cost V 2 bases and J 7 bases; bases outside gene matches: 8. The CDR3 is made up of 16 amino acids. Germline V gene data show CDR1 as SGHDN and CDR2 as FVKESK. The CDR3 coding sequence is TGTGCCAGCAGCCAACAATTCGGGACAGGGGGCTTTGGCTACACCTTC. This gives the protein CASSQQFGTGGFGYTF.

On this clone: Different DNA sequences within this sample yield the same CDR3. The V and J genes are TRBV28 and TRBJ2-7; TRBD1 might be the D (6 bases). Trimming took 6 bases from V and 1 from J, leaving 13 bases between them. CDR3 length: 14 residues. Germline values: CDR1 MDHEN, CDR2 SYDVKM. CDR3 DNA: TGTGCCAGCAGGGGGACATCGTCTTCCTACGAGCAGTACTTC. The encoded protein is CASRGTSSSYEQYF. Full variable domain (outside the CDR3, taken from reference TRBV28 and TRBJ2-7): DVKVTQSSRYLVKRTGEKVFLECVQDMDHENMFWYRQDPGLGLRLIYFSYDVKMKEKGDIPEGYSVSREKKERFSLILESASTNQTSMYLCASRGTSSSYEQYFGPGTRLTVT.

V gene TRBV9 combines with J gene TRBJ1-1; a possible D gene is TRBD1 (6 bases). With 0 bases removed from V and 1 base from J, the gap between germline ends came to 7 bases. This CDR3 is 14 amino acids long. Germline CDR1 is SGDLS and CDR2 is YYNGEE. The CDR3 reads CASSVAQGNTEAFF. DNA of the CDR3: TGTGCCAGCAGCGTAGCACAGGGGAACACTGAAGCTTTCTTT.

Concerning this clone itself: Other DNA sequences within the sample encode an identical CDR3. J is TRBJ1-1 and V is TRBV18; 7 bases match TRBD1. V dropped 3 bases and J dropped 4; count of bases not matched to a gene: 2. This CDR3 has 13 amino acids. Germline lookup yields CDR1 KGHSH and CDR2 LQKENI. As DNA, the CDR3 is TGTGCCAGCTCACCGCAGGGGGGCACTGAAGCTTTCTTT. Its translation: CASSPQGGTEAFF.

This sequence joins TRBV7-9 and TRBJ1-4; possibly TRBD1 for D (5 bases). The V gene lost 1 base and the J gene lost 5 bases, with 11 bases spanning the gap. This CDR3 comprises 15 residues. Germline V CDR1 and CDR2: SEHNR, FQNEAQ (reference sequence). CDR3 in DNA: TGTGCCAGCAGCTTAGTTGGGGCCTTGAATGAAAAACTGTTTTTT. Translated: CASSLVGALNEKLFF.

The V call is TRBV3-1 (or the pseudogene TRBV3-2), the J call TRBJ2-7, with 9 bases identical to TRBD1. The CDR3 is 15 residues long. V lost 4 bases and J lost 7; bases outside the gene matches: 11. Germline V gene sequence: CDR1 LGHDT, CDR2 YNNKEL (reference sequence). CDR3: CASSPRRTGVGEQYF. Written as DNA, the CDR3 is TGTGCCAGCAGCCCAAGAAGGACAGGGGTTGGGGAGCAGTACTTC.

The chain combines TRBV4-3 with TRBJ1-1; no clear D. V gave up 1 base and J gave up 1 base, with 10 bases separating them. The germline gives CDR1 LGHNA, CDR2 YSLEER. The CDR3 totals 15 residues. The CDR3 DNA reads as TGCGCCAGCAGCCAAGGGGCAGGTCAGAACACTGAAGCTTTCTTT. Its protein is CASSQGAGQNTEAFF.

This clone was counted only a few times. V is TRBV28 and J is TRBJ1-5, with 7 positions matching TRBD1. CDR1 is MDHEN, CDR2 SYDVKM, per germline. CDR3 size: 14 residues. J gave up 7 bases and V 3 bases, and 6 bases lay outside the gene matches. The CDR3 protein is CASSLQHRGQPQHF. CDR3 coding DNA: TGTGCCAGCAGTTTGCAACACAGGGGCCAGCCCCAGCATTTT.

The rearrangement uses TRBV5-3 and TRBJ2-6, with D unresolved. TRBV5-3 is treated as an ORF (open reading frame) with a function not yet certain. CDR3 length: 15 residues. Trimming left V 2 bases short and J 1 base short, with 7 bases between. The CDR3 DNA reads TGTGCCAGAAGCTTATTATTTTCTGGGGCCAACGTCCTGACTTTC. It codes for CARSLLFSGANVLTF.

The chain uses TRBV19 and TRBJ2-2, with TRBD1 matching over 11 bases. The CDR3 covers 16 residues. Germline V gene sequence: CDR1 LNHDA, CDR2 SQIVND (reference sequence). J lost 5 bases, V lost 3 bases, and 5 bases had no gene match. This chain's CDR3 is CASSIGQGAGTGELFF. The DNA for the CDR3 is TGTGCCAGTAGTATTGGACAGGGGGCTGGGACCGGGGAGCTGTTTTTT.

The rearrangement joins TRBV2 to TRBJ1-4, with unresolved D. Germline CDR1 and CDR2: SNHLY and FYNNEI. V was clipped by 5 bases and J by 13 bases, with 23 bases between them. The CDR3 is made up of 15 amino acids. The CDR3 nucleotides are TGTGCCAGCAGTCTCCCTCCGGGTTTGGTGGGTGTACTGTTTTTT. It specifies CASSLPPGLVGVLFF.

The chain carries TRBV5-5 and TRBJ1-2; D not resolved. V lost 0 bases to trimming and J lost 0 bases, with 9 bases between them. The CDR3 loop spans 15 amino acids. In germline, CDR1 is SGHKS, CDR2 YYEKEE (reference sequence). The CDR3 DNA is TGTGCCAGCAGCTTGGACATATCCTCTAACTATGGCTACACCTTC. Translating it yields CASSLDISSNYGYTF.

This clone was counted a single time. The V gene is TRBV6-5, the J gene TRBJ2-7; no clear D gene. V was clipped by 0 bases and J by 5 bases, with 11 bases between them. The CDR3 totals 14 residues. From germline, CDR1 is MNHEY and CDR2 SVGAGI. The CDR3 spells CASSYSLAPHEQYF. DNA of the CDR3: TGTGCCAGCAGTTACTCTTTAGCACCCCACGAGCAGTACTTC.

V and J are TRBV5-4 and TRBJ1-6; D ambiguous. The length of the CDR3 is 13 residues. Trimming left V 0 bases short and J 8 bases short, with 6 bases between. Germline loops: CDR1 SGHNT, CDR2 YYREEE (reference sequence). The CDR3 loop is CASSLGPYSPLHF. DNA of the CDR3: TGTGCCAGCAGCTTGGGGCCCTATTCACCCCTCCACTTT.